This T cell receptor (beta chain) is from a study of cytomegalovirus exposure and HLA in healthy donors. This PCR relied on a set of 60 Vbeta primers and 13 Jbeta primers. The authors' processing: Roughly 83 million unique TCR beta chains, about 10 million of them shared, were counted by a later analysis. Clones were read by immunoSEQ multiplex PCR, and TCRdb kept only the in-frame ones, dropping some. V, J and clone size reflect that table, while D and trimming were determined from the DNA. Of approximately 160,000 clones listed, more than 60% are singletons. Remarks on this clone: No antigen is known for it. This sample also contains other DNA sequences that code for the same CDR3.

The study's findings and limits: Researchers reported in a later analysis that a missense DCLRE1C variant was tied to TCR beta V- and J-gene trimming.

V lost 1 base and J 3 bases, leaving 10 bases between the germline ends. Germline V lookup: CDR1 SGDLS, CDR2 YYNGEE. The CDR3 extends over 15 amino acids. The receptor's source is a male donor in good health and CMV-seronegative. Sequencing was done on a sample of PBMCs. This rearrangement joins TRBV9 to TRBJ2-2; D is unclear. The CDR3 region has the DNA TGTGCCAGCAGCGTATGGAGTGCGGACACCGGGGAGCTGTTTTTT. Residues: CASSVWSADTGELFF.